These 20 T cell receptor beta chains were all obtained from the same sample, sequenced in a study of PD-L1 blockade in urothelial cancer. Time point indicated: peripheral blood 6 weeks after treatment start. Only in-frame clones appear in the TCRdb table, and some are missing; sequencing was by immunoSEQ multiplex PCR. The repertoire has about 40,000 clones, 85% of them found once; the top ten carry roughly 2.7%. The source material was PBMCs, sampled around atezolizumab (anti-PD-L1) treatment. Receptors were obtained from a man aged 70 or older with urothelial cancer.

In its sample, this clone was seen once. The rearrangement links TRBV7-2 to TRBJ2-2; 7 bases match TRBD1. Losses at the gene ends were 0 bases for V and 4 bases for J; bases not matched to a gene: 11. This CDR3 has 18 amino acids. Germline V gene lookup returns CDR1 SGHTA and CDR2 FQGNSA. The CDR3 DNA reads as TGTGCCAGCAGCTTAGCGTCTTCTCGACAGGGTGGCACCGGGGAGCTGTTTTTT. Protein: CASSLASSRQGGTGELFF.

This clone was recorded a few times. The CDR3 region has the DNA TGCGCCAGCAAGAGGGTTGTAGGGGGGGATGAGCAGTTCTTC. Translated, it gives CASKRVVGGDEQFF. The chain carries TRBV5-1 and TRBJ2-1; D possibly corresponds to TRBD2 (7 bases). Germline assignment: CDR1 SGHRS and CDR2 YFSETQ. The CDR3 loop spans 14 amino acids. V shed 6 bases and J shed 8 bases, with 18 bases lying between them.

The CDR3 spells CASSVTSGRAGDTQYF. The DNA for the CDR3 is TGTGCCAGCAGCGTAACTAGCGGGAGGGCGGGGGATACGCAGTATTTT. The gene calls are TRBV9 and TRBJ2-3, with TRBD2 identical over 13 bases. The V gene's germline CDR1 is SGDLS and CDR2 YYNGEE. This CDR3 is 16 amino acids long. With V trimmed by 1 base and J by 6 bases, 5 bases remained unmatched.

The chain couples TRBV6-6 to TRBJ2-1; 11 positions match TRBD2. CDR3 length: 15 amino acids. The germline V gene has CDR1 MNHNY and CDR2 SVGAGI (reference sequence). V lost 7 bases and J lost 7; bases outside the gene matches: 9. This CDR3 reads CASNQLGLAANEQFF. DNA for the CDR3: TGTGCCAGCAATCAACTGGGACTAGCGGCGAATGAGCAGTTCTTC.

The CDR3 loop is CATRAGGYEQYF. DNA for the CDR3: TGTGCCACAAGAGCGGGAGGGTACGAGCAGTACTTC. The chain employs TRBV6-5 and TRBJ2-7; 10 nucleotides agree with TRBD2. Germline CDR1 is MNHEY and CDR2 is SVGAGI. CDR3 size: 12 residues. Unmatched junction bases numbered 4, after V lost 10 bases and J lost 4 bases.

In DNA form, the CDR3 reads TGTGCCAGCAGGGATCGGACAATCAAACTTCACTACGAGCAGTACTTC. It specifies CASRDRTIKLHYEQYF. This sequence joins TRBV27 and TRBJ2-7; D possibly corresponds to TRBD1 (5 bases). Trimming pared 6 bases from V and 3 bases from J, leaving 21 bases between. Germline V gene lookup returns CDR1 MNHEY and CDR2 SMNVEV (reference sequence). CDR3 length equals 16 residues.

The chain couples TRBV30 to TRBJ2-2, with D tentatively TRBD1 (6 bases). This CDR3 comprises 15 residues. Germline V gives CDR1 GTSNPN, CDR2 SVGIG (reference sequence). V was clipped by 0 bases and J by 6 bases, with 14 bases between them. Here the CDR3 reads CAWSVPRAGAGELFF. CDR3 bases: TGTGCCTGGAGTGTACCCCGGGCAGGGGCCGGGGAGCTGTTTTTT.

CDR3 DNA: TGCGCCAGCAGCCATAATGGGAGGCGGGGCTACACTGAAGCTTTCTTT. This sequence encodes CASSHNGRRGYTEAFF. The rearrangement links TRBV4-1 to TRBJ1-1, with D maybe TRBD1 (5 bases). This CDR3 region has 16 residues. Germline loops: CDR1 MGHRA, CDR2 YSYEKL. The ends were cut back, 3 bases at V and 3 bases at J, with 17 bases in the middle.

This clone is judged medium-sized. V gene TRBV7-6 combines with J gene TRBJ2-2; D perhaps matches TRBD2 (5 bases). Germline V gene sequence: CDR1 SGHVS, CDR2 FNYEAQ. The CDR3 sequence is 14 residues long. V was shortened by 8 bases and J by 6 bases, with 16 bases between the two germline ends. The CDR3, as DNA: TGTGCCAGCGCCGGGATTCGAACGTCCGGGGAGCTGTTTTTT. Protein: CASAGIRTSGELFF. The entire variable domain, with the rest obtained from reference TRBV7-6 and TRBJ2-2, is as follows: GAGVSQSPRYKVTKRGQDVALRCDPISGHVSLYWYRQALGQGPEFLTYFNYEAQQDKSGLPNDRFSAERPEGSISTLTIQRTEQRDSAMYRCASAGIRTSGELFFGEGSRLTVL.

The J gene is TRBJ1-1, the V gene TRBV5-1, with TRBD1 matching over 7 bases. The V and J ends lost 5 bases and 3 bases, in that order; junction bases with no gene match: 19. CDR1 and CDR2 from the germline V gene are SGHRS and YFSETQ. The CDR3 loop spans 18 amino acids. The CDR3, as DNA: TGCGCCAGCAGGCGGACGGGGTCGAAACAGGGGAAGGACACTGAAGCTTTCTTT. This encodes CASRRTGSKQGKDTEAFF.

This clone appeared a few times. The V call is TRBV19, the J call TRBJ2-2; the D is unclear. V lost 5 bases to trimming and J lost 3 bases, with 19 bases between them. This CDR3 spans 17 amino acids. CDR1 is LNHDA, CDR2 SQIVND, per germline (reference sequence). Written as DNA, the CDR3 is TGTGCCAGTAGTCCCTGGTGGGTCCCGCAGGACACCGGGGAGCTGTTTTTT. Protein product: CASSPWWVPQDTGELFF.

The V and J genes are TRBV7-2 and TRBJ1-5, with 7 bases aligning to TRBD1. Germline lookup yields CDR1 SGHTA and CDR2 FQGNSA. V was clipped by 4 bases and J by 5 bases; unmatched bases: 8. The CDR3 spans 15 residues. CDR3 bases: TGTGCCAGCAGCTACCCGACAGGGCTGGATCAGCCCCAGCATTTT. Its protein is CASSYPTGLDQPQHF.

J is TRBJ2-1 and V is TRBV19; D unresolved. Germline CDR1 LNHDA, CDR2 SQIVND (reference sequence). This CDR3 is built from 12 residues. V lost 5 bases, J lost 4 bases, and 6 bases lay in between. The CDR3 DNA follows: TGTGCCAGTAGTCGCCTATACAATGAGCAGTTCTTC. Encoded protein: CASSRLYNEQFF. The full variable domain, completed using reference TRBV19 and TRBJ2-1, is DGGITQSPKYLFRKEGQNVTLSCEQNLNHDAMYWYRQDPGQGLRLIYYSQIVNDFQKGDIAEGYSVSREKKESFPLTVTSAQKNPTAFYLCASSRLYNEQFFGPGTRLTVL.

This chain joins TRBV13 and TRBJ1-2, with D maybe TRBD1 (6 bases). Trimming left V 5 bases short and J 5 bases short, with 18 bases between. This CDR3 is built from 15 residues. Germline CDR1 and CDR2: PRHDT and FYEKMQ (reference sequence). This CDR3 reads CASSDSRTAIYGYTF. The CDR3 coding sequence is TGTGCCAGCAGCGATTCCCGGACAGCGATTTATGGCTACACCTTC.

CDR3 in DNA: TGTGCCAGCAGCTTACGGACAGGTTTCAGGAACACCGGGGAGCTGTTTTTT. Translation gives CASSLRTGFRNTGELFF. The V and J genes are TRBV7-3 and TRBJ2-2, with 7 bases that match TRBD1. V lost 2 bases, J lost 1 base, and 7 bases stayed unmatched. From germline, CDR1 is SGHTA and CDR2 FQGTGA. The CDR3 contains 17 residues.

The J gene is TRBJ2-5, the V gene TRBV5-1; 10 bases fit TRBD2. Germline V CDR1 and CDR2: SGHRS, YFSETQ. The trim removed 0 bases at V and 5 bases at J, leaving 13 bases unmatched. The CDR3 spans 18 residues. This CDR3 is CASSLGSLAGALGETQYF. For the CDR3, the DNA is TGCGCCAGCAGCTTGGGATCGCTAGCGGGAGCCCTCGGGGAGACCCAGTACTTC.

This chain links TRBV30 with TRBJ1-1, with TRBD1 matching over 8 bases. CDR3 length: 15 amino acids. V lost 1 base and J lost 1; bases outside the gene matches: 5. Germline V CDR1 and CDR2: GTSNPN, SVGIG (reference sequence). This CDR3 is CAWSGRTGPNTEAFF. The DNA of the CDR3 is TGTGCCTGGAGTGGACGGACAGGGCCGAACACTGAAGCTTTCTTT.

The V call is TRBV5-6, the J call TRBJ2-4; TRBD2 might be the D (5 bases). Germline CDR1 and CDR2: SGHDT and YYEEEE. This CDR3 region has 16 residues. V was trimmed by 4 bases and J by 3 bases, leaving 17 bases between them. In nucleotides, the CDR3 is TGTGCCAGCAGCACCGGGGTACACCTTCTCAAAAACATTCAGTACTTC. It codes for CASSTGVHLLKNIQYF. The full variable domain, its missing parts supplied by reference TRBV5-6 and TRBJ2-4, is DAGVTQSPTHLIKTRGQQVTLRCSPKSGHDTVSWYQQALGQGPQFIFQYYEEEERQRGNFPDRFSGHQFPNYSSELNVNALLLGDSALYLCASSTGVHLLKNIQYFGAGTRLSVL.

The DNA for the CDR3 is TGTGCCAGTAGTATAGATCTAGGGGAAAGCTACGAGCAGTACTTC. Protein: CASSIDLGESYEQYF. The J gene is TRBJ2-7, the V gene TRBV19; perhaps TRBD1 as D (5 bases). This CDR3 has 15 residues. Germline V lookup: CDR1 LNHDA, CDR2 SQIVND (reference sequence). Deletions cut 0 bases from V and 3 bases from J, with 12 bases between.

The chain combines TRBV7-9 with TRBJ2-5; 14 bases align to TRBD2. Germline assignment: CDR1 SEHNR and CDR2 FQNEAQ (reference sequence). V was pared by 5 bases and J by 1 base, with 6 bases of the junction left unmatched. This CDR3 comprises 17 residues. Here the CDR3 reads CASSPGLAGDVQETQYF. The CDR3 nucleotides are TGTGCCAGCAGCCCGGGACTAGCGGGAGACGTCCAAGAGACCCAGTACTTC.